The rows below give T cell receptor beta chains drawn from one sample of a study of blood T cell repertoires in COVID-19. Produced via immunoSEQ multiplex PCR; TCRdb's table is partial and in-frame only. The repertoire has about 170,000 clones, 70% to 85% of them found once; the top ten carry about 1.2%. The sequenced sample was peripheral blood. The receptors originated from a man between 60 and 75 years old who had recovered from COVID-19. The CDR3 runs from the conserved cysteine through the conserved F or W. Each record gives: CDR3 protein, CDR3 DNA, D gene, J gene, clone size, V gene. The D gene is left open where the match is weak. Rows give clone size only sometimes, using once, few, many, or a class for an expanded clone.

CDR3: CASSVGQGAYEQYF
DNA: TGTGCCAGCAGTGTGGGACAGGGGGCTTACGAGCAGTACTTC
D: TRBD1
J: TRBJ2-7
size: .
V: TRBV2

CDR3: CASSPPYFGGNEQFF
DNA: TGTGCCAGCAGTCCCCCCTATTTCGGGGGCAATGAGCAGTTCTTC
D: .
J: TRBJ2-1
size: .
V: TRBV28

CDR3: CASSQGGGQPQHF
DNA: TGTGCCAGCAGTCAGGGAGGGGGTCAGCCCCAGCATTTT
D: .
J: TRBJ1-5
size: .
V: TRBV5-6

CDR3: CASSQVWADNDNYEQYF
DNA: TGTGCCAGCAGCCAAGTCTGGGCAGACAATGACAACTACGAGCAGTACTTC
D: .
J: TRBJ2-7
size: .
V: TRBV3-1/TRBV3-2

CDR3: CASSPGTGEAGELFF
DNA: TGTGCCAGCAGCCCAGGGACAGGGGAAGCCGGGGAGCTGTTTTTT
D: TRBD1
J: TRBJ2-2
size: .
V: TRBV7-8

CDR3: CASSFGTGGGEKLFF
DNA: TGTGCCAGCAGCTTCGGGACAGGGGGTGGTGAAAAACTGTTTTTT
D: TRBD1
J: TRBJ1-4
size: .
V: TRBV13

CDR3: CASSVAGGWTDTQYF
DNA: TGTGCCAGCAGCGTAGCGGGGGGATGGACAGATACGCAGTATTTT
D: TRBD2
J: TRBJ2-3
size: .
V: TRBV9

CDR3: CASSFKRGRNEQYF
DNA: TGTGCCAGCAGCTTTAAGCGGGGGCGGAACGAGCAGTACTTC
D: TRBD2
J: TRBJ2-7
size: .
V: TRBV5-6

CDR3: CASSRNGGAGETQYF
DNA: TGCGCCAGCAGTCGCAACGGGGGGGCCGGAGAGACCCAGTACTTC
D: TRBD2
J: TRBJ2-5
size: .
V: TRBV23-1

CDR3: CASSVGQGTEAFF
DNA: TGTGCCAGCAGCGTAGGACAGGGCACTGAAGCTTTCTTT
D: TRBD1
J: TRBJ1-1
size: .
V: TRBV7-3

CDR3: CASNTGTSGGHWYNEQFF
DNA: TGTGCCAGCAACACCGGGACTAGCGGCGGCCATTGGTACAATGAGCAGTTCTTC
D: TRBD2
J: TRBJ2-1
size: .
V: TRBV27

CDR3: CAWSFYRRGGRNEQFF
DNA: TGTGCCTGGAGTTTCTATAGGCGGGGGGGTAGGAATGAGCAGTTCTTC
D: TRBD2
J: TRBJ2-1
size: .
V: TRBV30

CDR3: CASTCGRADGYTF
DNA: TGTGCCAGCACGTGTGGCAGGGCGGATGGCTACACCTTC
D: .
J: TRBJ1-2
size: .
V: TRBV21-1

CDR3: CAWRLIEGYGYTF
DNA: TGTGCCTGGAGGCTAATAGAGGGCTATGGCTACACCTTC
D: .
J: TRBJ1-2
size: once
V: TRBV30

CDR3: CASSRESGGPYEQYF
DNA: TGTGCCAGTTCTCGGGAGAGCGGGGGCCCCTACGAGCAGTACTTC
D: TRBD2
J: TRBJ2-7
size: .
V: TRBV9

CDR3: CAWSLSGKNYGYTF
DNA: TGTGCCTGGAGCCTTTCGGGGAAAAACTATGGCTACACCTTC
D: .
J: TRBJ1-2
size: few
V: TRBV30

CDR3: CASGWTGPSYGYTF
DNA: TGTGCCAGCGGATGGACAGGTCCTTCTTATGGCTACACCTTC
D: TRBD1
J: TRBJ1-2
size: once
V: TRBV2

CDR3: CASSIAGQGRVEQYF
DNA: TGTGCCAGTAGTATAGCGGGACAGGGGAGGGTGGAGCAGTACTTC
D: TRBD1
J: TRBJ2-7
size: .
V: TRBV19

CDR3: CASSLSLGATEAFF
DNA: TGTGCCAGCAGCTTAAGTTTGGGGGCCACTGAAGCTTTCTTT
D: .
J: TRBJ1-1
size: .
V: TRBV7-3

CDR3: CASSLDEGRGEQFF
DNA: TGCGCCAGCAGCTTGGATGAGGGCCGGGGTGAGCAGTTCTTC
D: .
J: TRBJ2-1
size: .
V: TRBV5-1

CDR3: CASSLGQGSGYGYTF
DNA: TGTGCCAGCAGCTTAGGGCAGGGGTCGGGGTATGGCTACACCTTC
D: .
J: TRBJ1-2
size: .
V: TRBV7-2

CDR3: CASSLDGDSYNEQFF
DNA: TGCGCCAGCAGCTTGGACGGGGACTCCTACAATGAGCAGTTCTTC
D: .
J: TRBJ2-1
size: .
V: TRBV5-1

CDR3: CASSAIEGYTF
DNA: TGTGCCAGCAGTGCGATCGAAGGCTACACCTTC
D: .
J: TRBJ1-2
size: .
V: TRBV6-6

CDR3: CARSRGTGQKSTYGYTF
DNA: TGTGCCAGAAGCAGGGGGACAGGTCAAAAATCCACCTATGGCTACACCTTC
D: TRBD1
J: TRBJ1-2
size: .
V: TRBV5-3

CDR3: CASSTTGGRTEAFF
DNA: TGTGCCAGCAGCACAACAGGGGGAAGGACTGAAGCTTTCTTT
D: TRBD1
J: TRBJ1-1
size: .
V: TRBV9

CDR3: CASSRTGSYNEQFF
DNA: TGTGCCAGCAGCCGGACAGGCTCCTACAATGAGCAGTTCTTC
D: TRBD1
J: TRBJ2-1
size: .
V: TRBV7-3

CDR3: CASSSRDRGNTGELFF
DNA: TGTGCCAGCAGCTCCAGGGACAGGGGGAACACCGGGGAGCTGTTTTTT
D: TRBD1
J: TRBJ2-2
size: .
V: TRBV7-8

CDR3: CASSQGRHGRVNEQFF
DNA: TGTGCCAGCAGCCAAGGGAGGCACGGGCGGGTCAATGAGCAGTTCTTC
D: .
J: TRBJ2-1
size: .
V: TRBV14

CDR3: CASARENYGYTF
DNA: TGTGCCAGCGCGCGAGAGAACTATGGCTACACCTTC
D: .
J: TRBJ1-2
size: .
V: TRBV2

CDR3: CASSGTSGGADTQYF
DNA: TGTGCCAGCAGCGGGACTAGCGGGGGGGCAGATACGCAGTATTTT
D: TRBD2
J: TRBJ2-3
size: .
V: TRBV9

CDR3: CASSQLGQGMGELFF
DNA: TGCGCCAGCAGCCAATTGGGACAGGGAATGGGGGAGCTGTTTTTT
D: TRBD1
J: TRBJ2-2
size: .
V: TRBV4-3

CDR3: CASSNVAGGQPQHF
DNA: TGTGCCAGTAGTAATGTGGCGGGGGGTCAGCCCCAGCATTTT
D: .
J: TRBJ1-5
size: .
V: TRBV19

CDR3: CASSIQQGATNEKLFF
DNA: TGTGCCAGTAGTATCCAACAGGGCGCAACTAATGAAAAACTGTTTTTT
D: .
J: TRBJ1-4
size: .
V: TRBV19

CDR3: CASSWTSGDTDTQYF
DNA: TGTGCCAGCAGTTGGACTAGCGGGGACACAGATACGCAGTATTTT
D: TRBD2
J: TRBJ2-3
size: .
V: TRBV7-2

CDR3: CASSAGLYEQYF
DNA: TGTGCCAGTAGTGCCGGACTGTACGAGCAGTACTTC
D: .
J: TRBJ2-7
size: .
V: TRBV19

CDR3: CASSPEAYEQYF
DNA: TGTGCCAGCTCACCGGAGGCCTACGAGCAGTACTTC
D: .
J: TRBJ2-7
size: .
V: TRBV18

CDR3: CASRSSGGGHEQFF
DNA: TGTGCCAGCAGATCGAGCGGGGGGGGCCATGAGCAGTTCTTC
D: TRBD2
J: TRBJ2-1
size: .
V: TRBV6-5

CDR3: CATSRDSSRANEKLFF
DNA: TGTGCCACCAGCAGAGATTCCTCCAGGGCCAATGAAAAACTGTTTTTT
D: .
J: TRBJ1-4
size: .
V: TRBV15

CDR3: CASSPDRIYGYTF
DNA: TGTGCCAGCAGCCCCGACAGAATCTATGGCTACACCTTC
D: .
J: TRBJ1-2
size: .
V: TRBV3-1/TRBV3-2

CDR3: CASSQDSLAGGLNTGELFF
DNA: TGCGCCAGCAGCCAAGATTCTCTGGCGGGGGGCCTTAACACCGGGGAGCTGTTTTTT
D: TRBD2
J: TRBJ2-2
size: .
V: TRBV4-1

CDR3: CASSYGTGVNSPLHF
DNA: TGTGCCAGCAGTTACGGGACAGGGGTTAATTCACCCCTCCACTTT
D: TRBD1
J: TRBJ1-6
size: .
V: TRBV6-5

CDR3: CASSYNLGSNEQYF
DNA: TGTGCCAGCAGTTACAACCTGGGGAGTAACGAGCAGTACTTC
D: .
J: TRBJ2-7
size: once
V: TRBV6-2/TRBV6-3

CDR3: CASSLGTGDNSPLHF
DNA: TGTGCCAGCAGCTTGGGGACAGGAGATAATTCACCCCTCCACTTT
D: TRBD1
J: TRBJ1-6
size: .
V: TRBV5-6

CDR3: CASSYSGDGNQPQHF
DNA: TGCGCCAGCAGCTACTCAGGGGACGGCAATCAGCCCCAGCATTTT
D: .
J: TRBJ1-5
size: .
V: TRBV5-1

CDR3: CASSVASSTDTQYF
DNA: TGTGCCAGCAGCGTAGCGTCCAGCACAGATACGCAGTATTTT
D: .
J: TRBJ2-3
size: once
V: TRBV9

CDR3: CASSSLGGQETQYF
DNA: TGTGCTAGCAGCTCCCTGGGAGGGCAAGAGACCCAGTACTTC
D: TRBD2
J: TRBJ2-5
size: .
V: TRBV7-7

CDR3: CASSLEGRGGDTQYF
DNA: TGCGCCAGCAGCTTGGAGGGGCGGGGAGGCGATACGCAGTATTTT
D: .
J: TRBJ2-3
size: .
V: TRBV5-1

CDR3: CASRETGFGTEAFF
DNA: TGTGCCAGCAGGGAGACAGGGTTTGGTACTGAAGCTTTCTTT
D: TRBD1
J: TRBJ1-1
size: .
V: TRBV6-4

CDR3: CASSQEGGVVAGELFF
DNA: TGCGCCAGCAGCCAAGAAGGCGGGGTGGTCGCCGGGGAGCTGTTTTTT
D: .
J: TRBJ2-2
size: few
V: TRBV4-1

CDR3: CASSLSGGASDTQYF
DNA: TGTGCCAGCAGCCTTTCGGGGGGGGCCTCAGATACGCAGTATTTT
D: TRBD2
J: TRBJ2-3
size: .
V: TRBV7-2

CDR3: CASSVAWGLASEQFF
DNA: TGTGCCAGCAGCGTAGCTTGGGGACTAGCGAGTGAGCAGTTCTTC
D: TRBD2
J: TRBJ2-1
size: .
V: TRBV9

CDR3: CASSESEGGTYEQYF
DNA: TGTGCCAGCAGTGAATCGGAAGGGGGCACCTACGAGCAGTACTTC
D: TRBD1
J: TRBJ2-7
size: .
V: TRBV25-1

CDR3: CATSRAGPDTQYF
DNA: TGTGCCACCAGCAGAGCAGGGCCCGATACGCAGTATTTT
D: .
J: TRBJ2-3
size: .
V: TRBV15